This passage covers 4 T cell receptor beta chains from one sample sequenced in a study of T cells in narcolepsy. Some clones are missing from TCRdb's copy, which holds only in-frame ones; the method was immunoSEQ multiplex PCR. This sample has some 30,000 clones, with approximately 86% found just once. Sequencing used CD45RA- memory CD4+ T cells from PBMCs. These receptors originate from a human donor with narcolepsy.

CDR3 DNA sequence: TGTGCCAGCAGCTTAACCTACGAGCAGTACTTC. Residues: CASSLTYEQYF. V is TRBV7-8 and J is TRBJ2-7; D is unresolved. Germline V CDR1 and CDR2: SGHVS, FQNEAQ. The CDR3 is 11 residues long. The V end lost 2 bases, the J end lost 2 bases, and 1 base lay between the germline ends.

The rearrangement uses TRBV4-2 and TRBJ2-5; tentatively, D is TRBD1 (5 bases). The CDR3 covers 15 residues. V was pared by 0 bases and J by 5 bases, with 13 bases between. Germline CDR1 and CDR2: LGHNA and YNFKEQ. DNA for the CDR3: TGTGCCAGCAGCCAAGATGATACGGCAGGGGAGACCCAGTACTTC. Protein: CASSQDDTAGETQYF.

This clone turned up a few times. The chain links TRBV6-1 to TRBJ2-1; either TRBD1 or TRBD2 may supply D (6 bases each). Germline V gene sequence: CDR1 MNHNS, CDR2 SASEGT. There are 11 residues in the CDR3. Trimming cost V 5 bases and J 12 bases, with 11 bases left between them. CDR3: CASSPGARQFF. CDR3 nucleotide sequence: TGTGCCAGCAGTCCGGGGGCCAGGCAGTTCTTC.

This rearrangement joins TRBV25-1 to TRBJ1-1, with a tentative D call TRBD1 (6 bases). Trimming took 1 base from V and 1 from J, leaving 7 bases between them. Germline loops: CDR1 MGHDK, CDR2 SYGVNS. The CDR3 runs to 14 residues. CDR3 protein: CASSEWGQNTEAFF. The CDR3 DNA sequence: TGTGCCAGCAGTGAATGGGGGCAGAACACTGAAGCTTTCTTT.